The 7 T cell receptor beta chains listed next were all sequenced from one sample in a study of cytomegalovirus exposure and HLA in healthy donors. Some clones are missing from TCRdb's copy, which holds only in-frame ones; the method was immunoSEQ multiplex PCR. The sample shows some 260,000 clones, roughly 87% of them seen only once. Material: PBMCs. Receptors originate from a man aged 18 to 29 in good health and CMV-seropositive.

J is TRBJ2-5 and V is TRBV29-1; 10 nucleotides match TRBD2. After removal of 4 bases from V and 5 bases from J, the junction contained 7 bases not matched to a gene. The CDR3 spans 14 residues. CDR1 and CDR2 (germline): SQVTM, ANQGSEA. In DNA form, the CDR3 reads TGCAGCGTTGTAGGGAGCGGGAGGGTCGAGACCCAGTACTTC. It encodes CSVVGSGRVETQYF. Full variable domain (outside the CDR3, taken from reference TRBV29-1 and TRBJ2-5): SAVISQKPSRDICQRGTSLTIQCQVDSQVTMMFWYRQQPGQSLTLIATANQGSEATYESGFVIDKFPISRPNLTFSTLTVSNMSPEDSSIYLCSVVGSGRVETQYFGPGTRLLVL.

The gene calls are TRBV7-8 and TRBJ2-5, with 7 bases matching TRBD2. Trimming took 8 bases from V and 7 from J; bases not matched to a gene: 10. Germline V gene sequence: CDR1 SGHVS, CDR2 FQNEAQ. The CDR3 contains 13 residues. In DNA, the CDR3 is TGTGCCAGCTCGTGGGAGGGTTTGGGGACCCAGTACTTC. It is translated as CASSWEGLGTQYF.

The chain couples TRBV25-1 to TRBJ2-2, with 9 nucleotides matching TRBD2. Germline values: CDR1 MGHDK, CDR2 SYGVNS. This CDR3 contains 15 residues. V gave up 3 bases and J gave up 4 bases; unmatched junction bases: 3. The CDR3 region has the DNA TGTGCCAGCAGTGAGGTAGCGGGAGCCACCGGGGAGCTGTTTTTT. Translating gives CASSEVAGATGELFF.

V gene TRBV18 combines with J gene TRBJ1-3, with 9 bases identical to TRBD1. The trim removed 10 bases at V and 4 bases at J, leaving 11 bases unmatched. The CDR3 has 15 residues. Germline V gene lookup returns CDR1 KGHSH and CDR2 LQKENI. CDR3 amino acids: CAIRRQGERGNTIYF. The CDR3 coding sequence is TGTGCCATCAGACGACAGGGGGAGCGGGGAAACACCATATATTTT.

As for this clone: Other nucleotide sequences from this sample produce the same CDR3. The V and J genes are TRBV29-1 and TRBJ2-7; 9 positions agree with TRBD2. The CDR3 extends over 13 amino acids. Germline V CDR1 and CDR2: SQVTM, ANQGSEA. V dropped 4 bases and J dropped 3; count of bases not matched to a gene: 4. The CDR3 loop is CSVVPSGIYEQYF. DNA of the CDR3: TGCAGCGTTGTCCCTAGCGGGATCTACGAGCAGTACTTC.

The chain uses TRBV6-1 and TRBJ2-7; 12 bases are a match to TRBD2. CDR1 and CDR2 (germline): MNHNS, SASEGT. Losses at the gene ends were 4 bases for V and 5 bases for J; bases not matched to a gene: 6. The CDR3 length is 15 residues. The CDR3 is CASSATSGSINEQYF. In DNA form, the CDR3 reads TGTGCCAGCAGTGCGACTAGCGGGAGTATCAACGAGCAGTACTTC.

V gene TRBV5-1 combines with J gene TRBJ2-2; 9 bases are a match to TRBD1. Germline assignment: CDR1 SGHRS and CDR2 YFSETQ. V lost 0 bases to trimming and J lost 5 bases; unmatched junction nucleotides: 2. This CDR3 spans 15 amino acids. CDR3 bases: TGCGCCAGCAGCTTGGGGGACAGGGTTACCGGGGAGCTGTTTTTT. Its protein product is CASSLGDRVTGELFF.